These T cell receptor beta chains were read from a single sample in a study of T cell changes during pregnancy in multiple sclerosis. Data came from immunoSEQ multiplex PCR; TCRdb stores just in-frame clones and leaves some out. The table records over 70,000 clones, approximately 94% of them present only once. This sample comprised peripheral blood, obtained in the third trimester of pregnancy. The receptors were gathered from a female donor with multiple sclerosis, enrolled in a pregnancy study. Each CDR3 is given with its conserved first and last residue. D genes are given only for firm matches. Clone size is stated in some rows and not others, as once, few, many or a class when expanded.

DNA,CDR3,size,V,D,J
TGTGCCAGCAGTTACGGGACTTCTCGGAACGAGCAGTACTTC,CASSYGTSRNEQYF,NA,TRBV6-6,NA,TRBJ2-7
TGTGCCAGCAGCCGGACAGGGGAAACTAATGAAAAACTGTTTTTT,CASSRTGETNEKLFF,NA,TRBV28,TRBD1,TRBJ1-4
TGTGCCAGCAGCCGTCAGGCGTCCTACGAGCAGTACTTC,CASSRQASYEQYF,NA,TRBV7-2,NA,TRBJ2-7
TGTGCCAGCAGTTACGGGGGCGGTAGCACAGATACGCAGTATTTT,CASSYGGGSTDTQYF,NA,TRBV6-5,NA,TRBJ2-3
TGTGCCAGCAGCCGGATTCGGACAGGACCGAACACTGAAGCTTTCTTT,CASSRIRTGPNTEAFF,NA,TRBV9,TRBD1,TRBJ1-1
TGTGCCAGCAGCCAAAACCTACCGGGACTAGCAAAAGATACGCAGTATTTT,CASSQNLPGLAKDTQYF,NA,TRBV7-9,TRBD2,TRBJ2-3
TGTGCCAGCAGTTATGGGACAGGGGGAAACTATGGCTACACCTTC,CASSYGTGGNYGYTF,few,TRBV6-5,TRBD1,TRBJ1-2
TGTGCCAGCAGCGACGGACAGGGGCTATCAACTAATGAAAAACTGTTTTTT,CASSDGQGLSTNEKLFF,NA,TRBV7-6,TRBD1,TRBJ1-4
TGTGCCAGCAGTGTTAAAAGCGGGAGTTTCTCCTACGAGCAGTACTTC,CASSVKSGSFSYEQYF,NA,TRBV27,TRBD2,TRBJ2-7
TGTGCCAGCAAACAGACCGACTCCTACAATGAGCAGTTCTTC,CASKQTDSYNEQFF,NA,TRBV28,NA,TRBJ2-1
TGTGCCAGCAGCTCAAACAGGGGCGAGCAGTACTTC,CASSSNRGEQYF,NA,TRBV7-9,TRBD1,TRBJ2-7
TGCGCCAGCAGCCAAGCGGGAGAGGGCTACGAGCAGTACTTC,CASSQAGEGYEQYF,NA,TRBV4-1,NA,TRBJ2-7
TGTGCCAGCACTTTTAGCGGGAAGCAGTACTTC,CASTFSGKQYF,once,TRBV27,TRBD2,TRBJ2-7
TGTGCCAGCAGTCCTGGGACAGGGAAAGAGACCCAGTACTTC,CASSPGTGKETQYF,NA,TRBV2,TRBD1,TRBJ2-5
TGTGCCAGCAGCTTGAGCGGGGGACAGGGAGGACCCGGGGAGCTGTTTTTT,CASSLSGGQGGPGELFF,NA,TRBV7-8,NA,TRBJ2-2
TGTGCCAGCAGGGAACAGGGAAGGGGCACTGAAGCTTTCTTT,CASREQGRGTEAFF,NA,TRBV28,NA,TRBJ1-1
TGTGCCAGCAGCCTTCCTATGGGCGCGAACACCGGGGAGCTGTTTTTT,CASSLPMGANTGELFF,NA,TRBV5-6,NA,TRBJ2-2
TGTGCCAGCCTCTGGGGGGGCACTGAAGCTTTCTTT,CASLWGGTEAFF,NA,TRBV28,NA,TRBJ1-1
TGTGCCAGCGGGCTAGCGGTCTCCGAGCAGTACTTC,CASGLAVSEQYF,NA,TRBV7-2,TRBD2,TRBJ2-7
TGCAGCGTTGAAAAGGGAGGTGGAAACACCATATATTTT,CSVEKGGGNTIYF,NA,TRBV29-1,NA,TRBJ1-3
TGTGCCAGCAGCTTAGCGCCGGGCAGGGTGGAGACCCAGTACTTC,CASSLAPGRVETQYF,NA,TRBV11-1,NA,TRBJ2-5
TGTGCCAGTAGTGCAAAGACAGGGGTCGCTGAAGCTTTCTTT,CASSAKTGVAEAFF,NA,TRBV19,TRBD1,TRBJ1-1
TGTGCCAGCAGTTCCCCAGGGTTAGTCCCCTATGGCTACACCTTC,CASSSPGLVPYGYTF,NA,TRBV28,NA,TRBJ1-2
TGTGCCAGCAGCGGACCCTGGGCGGGTAGAGCAGATACGCAGTATTTT,CASSGPWAGRADTQYF,NA,TRBV2,NA,TRBJ2-3
TGTGCCAGCAGTTCTCATGGGACAGGGGAAATTGGCTACACCTTC,CASSSHGTGEIGYTF,NA,TRBV6-5,TRBD1,TRBJ1-2
TGCGCCAGCAGCTTGGGGCCAGGGCGGTTTGAGACCCAGTACTTC,CASSLGPGRFETQYF,NA,TRBV5-1,NA,TRBJ2-5
TGCGCCAGCTCCCGAGGGCGGATGAACACTGAAGCTTTCTTT,CASSRGRMNTEAFF,NA,TRBV4-3,NA,TRBJ1-1
TGTGCCAGCAGTTTGACAGGCACCTACAATGAGCAGTTCTTC,CASSLTGTYNEQFF,NA,TRBV27,NA,TRBJ2-1
TGTGCCAGCAGTCCCGGGACAGGGCTTACGCAGTATTTT,CASSPGTGLTQYF,NA,TRBV6-5,TRBD1,TRBJ2-3
TGTGCCAGCAGCTTATCTGCAGTTGGTACGCAGTATTTT,CASSLSAVGTQYF,NA,TRBV7-3,NA,TRBJ2-3
TGCGCCAGCAGCCAAGTCCGCGGGACAGGGGACGAGCAGTACTTC,CASSQVRGTGDEQYF,NA,TRBV4-3,TRBD1,TRBJ2-7
TGCGCCAGCAGCCAAGATGTCCAGGAATACGAGCAGTACTTC,CASSQDVQEYEQYF,NA,TRBV4-3,NA,TRBJ2-7
TGTGCCAGCAGCCCTCCGGGACAGAACACTGAAGCTTTCTTT,CASSPPGQNTEAFF,NA,TRBV7-6,NA,TRBJ1-1
TGTGCCAGTTTTACAGGGGGAACTGAAGCTTTCTTT,CASFTGGTEAFF,NA,TRBV6-5,TRBD1,TRBJ1-1
TGTGCCAGCAGCGTAGATCCCCAAGGACTAGTGTCCGATGAGCAGTTCTTC,CASSVDPQGLVSDEQFF,NA,TRBV9,TRBD2,TRBJ2-1
TGTGCCAGCAGCTTAGCTTTCGGTGTCGATGAGCAGTTCTTC,CASSLAFGVDEQFF,NA,TRBV7-9,NA,TRBJ2-1
TGTGCCAGCAGCTTGTTTTCATCGGGAAGCTCCCAGTCGGGAGGGCACGAGCAGTACTTC,CASSLFSSGSSQSGGHEQYF,NA,TRBV5-4,TRBD2,TRBJ2-7
TGTGCCAGCAGCCACGGACTCATCTCCTACGAGCAGTACTTC,CASSHGLISYEQYF,NA,TRBV7-2,NA,TRBJ2-7
TGTGCCAGCAGTTTGGGACAGGGCGGCTACGAGCAGTACTTC,CASSLGQGGYEQYF,NA,TRBV27,TRBD1,TRBJ2-7
TGTGCCAGCAGCTTGTGGGCGGGAGTGCGTCAGCCCCAGCATTTT,CASSLWAGVRQPQHF,NA,TRBV7-9,NA,TRBJ1-5
TGTGCCAGCAGCTCGAAGGGGAGGGGAGACACTGAAGCTTTCTTT,CASSSKGRGDTEAFF,NA,TRBV7-8,NA,TRBJ1-1
TGTGCCAGCAGCTTTGCTAACTTGGACAGGGGGAACACTGAAGCTTTCTTT,CASSFANLDRGNTEAFF,NA,TRBV11-2,TRBD1,TRBJ1-1
TGCGCCAGCAGCCGAGCGGGAGATACGCAGTATTTT,CASSRAGDTQYF,NA,TRBV4-1,NA,TRBJ2-3
TGTGCCAGCTTCCCATCAGGGTCAGAGACCCAGTACTTC,CASFPSGSETQYF,NA,TRBV28,NA,TRBJ2-5
TGTGCCAGCAGCTTAGCCCCGACAGGGACGGGTGAAAAACTGTTTTTT,CASSLAPTGTGEKLFF,NA,TRBV7-9,TRBD1,TRBJ1-4
TGCAGTGCTAGTGACAGCTACGAGCAGTACTTC,CSASDSYEQYF,NA,TRBV20-1,NA,TRBJ2-7
TGTGCCAGCAGCCTTAATTCCTATCGGGAGCAGTACTTC,CASSLNSYREQYF,NA,TRBV6-5,NA,TRBJ2-7